The 2 T cell receptor beta chains listed next were all sequenced from one sample in a study of shared clonotypes between healthy human individuals. Naivety among CD8 cells was defined by CD45RO negativity and positive CCR7 selection, thereby excluding terminally differentiated effector memory CD45RA+ cells. Produced via immunoSEQ multiplex PCR; TCRdb's table is partial and in-frame only. Here the sample spans millions of clones, roughly 91% being singletons. Sequencing was carried out using naive CD8+ T cells from PBMCs. Receptor source: a man aged 18 to 30 in good health. Some clones in this sample may be carry-over from other donors' samples.

This clone was found once. The J gene is TRBJ2-1, the V gene TRBV7-2; 8 bases match TRBD2. The germline V gene has CDR1 SGHTA and CDR2 FQGNSA. The CDR3 covers 14 residues. The V gene end was trimmed by 2 bases and the J gene end by 9 bases; junction bases not matched to a gene: 6. CDR3 DNA: TGTGCCAGCAGCTTATCCCGCGGGAGGACTGAGCAGTTCTTC. Translation gives CASSLSRGRTEQFF.

The J gene is TRBJ2-7, the V gene TRBV4-1, with 10 bases aligning to TRBD1. Germline V lookup: CDR1 MGHRA, CDR2 YSYEKL. The length of the CDR3 is 15 residues. Trimming cost V 1 base and J 4 bases; bases outside gene matches: 4. CDR3 region: CASSQGRTGGYEQYF. For the CDR3, the DNA is TGCGCCAGCAGCCAAGGTAGGACAGGGGGATACGAGCAGTACTTC.